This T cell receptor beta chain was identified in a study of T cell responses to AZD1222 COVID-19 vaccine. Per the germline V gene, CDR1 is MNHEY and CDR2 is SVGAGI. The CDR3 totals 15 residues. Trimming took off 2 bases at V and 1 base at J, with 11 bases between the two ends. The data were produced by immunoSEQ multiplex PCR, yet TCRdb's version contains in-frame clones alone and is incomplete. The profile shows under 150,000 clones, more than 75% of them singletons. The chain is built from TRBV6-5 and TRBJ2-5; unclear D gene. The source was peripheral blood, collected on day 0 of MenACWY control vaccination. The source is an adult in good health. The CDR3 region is CASSYLPSSQETQYF. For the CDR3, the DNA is TGTGCCAGCAGTTACCTGCCCAGCAGCCAAGAGACCCAGTACTTC.